This TCR beta chain is from a study of blood T cell repertoires in COVID-19. Background on the study: Italy, Spain and the United States were the sources of the convalescent and acute COVID-19 samples. Sources were T cells, B-cell-depleted T cells, or PBMCs; the material itself was cDNA or gDNA.

As handled by the study authors: Estimated nucleated cell counts came from reference gene primer amplification. This table comes from immunoSEQ multiplex PCR, and its TCRdb copy is limited to in-frame clones, with some not included. That table furnishes V, J and clone size, whereas the DNA furnished D and trimming. Among 150,000 to 200,000 clones listed, roughly 73% were seen once. The sequenced sample consisted of peripheral blood. This receptor was identified in a man between 65 and 80 years old with acute or convalescent COVID-19.

The CDR3 region is CASHGVGAVEQYF. The CDR3 coding sequence is TGTGCCAGCCATGGTGTGGGGGCGGTCGAGCAGTACTTC. This rearrangement joins TRBV18 to TRBJ2-7; TRBD1 is a possible D gene (6 bases). This CDR3 contains 13 residues. Trimming removed 8 bases at V and 6 bases at J, with 17 bases between. The germline CDR1 and CDR2 sequences are KGHSH and LQKENI.